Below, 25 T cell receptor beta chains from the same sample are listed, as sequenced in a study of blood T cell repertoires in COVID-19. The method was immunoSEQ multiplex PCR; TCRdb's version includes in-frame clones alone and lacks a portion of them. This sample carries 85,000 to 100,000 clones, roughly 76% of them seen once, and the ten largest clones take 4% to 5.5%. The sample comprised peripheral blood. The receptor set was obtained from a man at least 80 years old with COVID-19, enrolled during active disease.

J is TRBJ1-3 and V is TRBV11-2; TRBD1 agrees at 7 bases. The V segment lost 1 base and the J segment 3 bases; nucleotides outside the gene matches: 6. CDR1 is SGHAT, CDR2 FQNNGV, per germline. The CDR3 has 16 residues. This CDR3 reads CASSLGGGGGGNTIYF. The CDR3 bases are TGTGCCAGCAGCTTAGGAGGAGGGGGCGGTGGAAACACCATATATTTT.

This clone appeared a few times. CDR3 sequence (DNA): TGTGCCGGGGGGGCAAGCGCGAGGAGTAGTGGCTACACCTTC. Protein sequence: CAGGASARSSGYTF. The chain recombines TRBV28 with TRBJ1-2, with D perhaps matching TRBD1 (6 bases). The CDR3 is made up of 14 amino acids. Germline CDR1 and CDR2: MDHEN and SYDVKM. Trimming stripped 11 bases from V and 7 bases from J, with 23 bases between.

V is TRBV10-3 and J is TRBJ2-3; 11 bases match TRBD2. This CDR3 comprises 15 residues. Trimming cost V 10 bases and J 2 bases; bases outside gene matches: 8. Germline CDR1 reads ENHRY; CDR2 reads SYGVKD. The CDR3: CATLSSGGTTDTQYF. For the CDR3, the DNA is TGTGCCACCCTTTCTAGCGGGGGGACCACAGATACGCAGTATTTT.

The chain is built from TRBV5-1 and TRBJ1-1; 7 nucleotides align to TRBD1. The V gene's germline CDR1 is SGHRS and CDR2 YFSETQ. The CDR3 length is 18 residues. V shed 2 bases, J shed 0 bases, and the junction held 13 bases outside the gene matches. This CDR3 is CASSFGEQGTPMNTEAFF. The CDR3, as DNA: TGCGCCAGCAGCTTTGGTGAACAGGGGACCCCTATGAACACTGAAGCTTTCTTT. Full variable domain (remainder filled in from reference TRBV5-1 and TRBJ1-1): KAGVTQTPRYLIKTRGQQVTLSCSPISGHRSVSWYQQTPGQGLQFLFEYFSETQRNKGNFPGRFSGRQFSNSRSEMNVSTLELGDSALYLCASSFGEQGTPMNTEAFFGQGTRLTVV.

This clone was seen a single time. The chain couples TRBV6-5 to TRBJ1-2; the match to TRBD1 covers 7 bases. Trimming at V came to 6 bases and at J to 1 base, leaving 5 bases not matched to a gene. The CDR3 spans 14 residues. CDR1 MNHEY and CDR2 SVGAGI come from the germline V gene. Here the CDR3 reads CASSVDRDNYGYTF. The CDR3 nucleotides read TGTGCCAGCAGCGTAGACAGGGATAACTATGGCTACACCTTC.

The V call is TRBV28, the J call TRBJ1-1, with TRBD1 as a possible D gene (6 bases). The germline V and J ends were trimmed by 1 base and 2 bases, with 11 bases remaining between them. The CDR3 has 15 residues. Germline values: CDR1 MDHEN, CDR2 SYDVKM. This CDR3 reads CASSLFQGLNTEAFF. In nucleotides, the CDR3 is TGTGCCAGCAGTTTATTTCAGGGGTTAAACACTGAAGCTTTCTTT.

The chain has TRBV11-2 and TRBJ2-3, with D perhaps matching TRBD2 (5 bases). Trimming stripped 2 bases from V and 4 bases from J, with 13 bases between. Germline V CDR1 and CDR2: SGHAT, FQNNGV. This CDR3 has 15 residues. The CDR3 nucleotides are TGTGCCAGCAGCTTAAACGGGATCGGGCCAGATACGCAGTATTTT. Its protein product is CASSLNGIGPDTQYF.

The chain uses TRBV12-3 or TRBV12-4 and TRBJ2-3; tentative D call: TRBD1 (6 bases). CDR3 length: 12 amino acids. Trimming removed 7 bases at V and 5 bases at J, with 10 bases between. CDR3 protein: CASNVQGDTQYF. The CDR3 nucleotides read TGTGCCAGCAACGTACAGGGAGATACGCAGTATTTT.

In DNA, the CDR3 is TGTGCCAGCAGCATGACAGGGGGCGCCGGTCAGCCCCAGCATTTT. Translating it yields CASSMTGGAGQPQHF. This chain uses TRBV7-2 with TRBJ1-5; 10 nucleotides agree with TRBD1. In germline, CDR1 is SGHTA, CDR2 FQGNSA. This CDR3 comprises 15 residues. V lost 5 bases and J lost 6; bases outside the gene matches: 7.

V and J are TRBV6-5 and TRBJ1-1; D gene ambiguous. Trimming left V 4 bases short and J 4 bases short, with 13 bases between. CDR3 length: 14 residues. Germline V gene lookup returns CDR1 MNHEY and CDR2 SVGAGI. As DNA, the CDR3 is TGTGCCAGCAGTTTAGGAGTCCCCTTCACTGAAGCTTTCTTT. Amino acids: CASSLGVPFTEAFF.

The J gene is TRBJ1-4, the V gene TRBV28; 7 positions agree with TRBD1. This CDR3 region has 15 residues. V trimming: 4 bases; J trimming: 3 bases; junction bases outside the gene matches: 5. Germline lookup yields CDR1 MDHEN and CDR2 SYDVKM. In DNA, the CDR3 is TGTGCCAGCAGTTCCCCCGGGACAGCTAATGAAAAACTGTTTTTT. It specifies CASSSPGTANEKLFF.

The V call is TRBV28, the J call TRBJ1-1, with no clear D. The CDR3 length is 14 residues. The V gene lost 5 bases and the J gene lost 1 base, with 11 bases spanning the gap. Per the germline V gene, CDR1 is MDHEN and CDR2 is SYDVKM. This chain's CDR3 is CASSQTTPNTEAFF. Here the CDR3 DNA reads TGTGCCAGCAGTCAGACAACACCGAACACTGAAGCTTTCTTT. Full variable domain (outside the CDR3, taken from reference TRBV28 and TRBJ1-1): DVKVTQSSRYLVKRTGEKVFLECVQDMDHENMFWYRQDPGLGLRLIYFSYDVKMKEKGDIPEGYSVSREKKERFSLILESASTNQTSMYLCASSQTTPNTEAFFGQGTRLTVV.

The CDR3 loop is CASRATGDNEQFF. CDR3 bases: TGTGCCAGCAGGGCGACAGGGGACAATGAGCAGTTCTTC. The chain joins TRBV9 to TRBJ2-1, with TRBD1 matching 8 bases. With 5 bases clipped from V and 5 bases from J, the junction kept 3 bases outside the gene matches. Per germline, CDR1 SGDLS and CDR2 YYNGEE. The CDR3 contains 13 residues.

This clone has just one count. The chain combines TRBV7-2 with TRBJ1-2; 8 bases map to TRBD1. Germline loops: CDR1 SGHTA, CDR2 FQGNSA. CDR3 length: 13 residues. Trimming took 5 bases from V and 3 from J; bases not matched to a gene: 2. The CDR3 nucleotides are TGTGCCAGCAGCCCAGGGGGCGACTATGGCTACACCTTC. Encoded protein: CASSPGGDYGYTF.

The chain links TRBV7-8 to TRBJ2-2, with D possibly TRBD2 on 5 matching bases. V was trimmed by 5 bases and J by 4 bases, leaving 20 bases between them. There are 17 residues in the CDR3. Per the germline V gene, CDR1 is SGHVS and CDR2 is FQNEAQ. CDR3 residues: CASSRRLAGRFTGELFF. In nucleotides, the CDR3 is TGTGCCAGCAGCAGGCGGTTGGCGGGTCGATTCACCGGGGAGCTGTTTTTT.

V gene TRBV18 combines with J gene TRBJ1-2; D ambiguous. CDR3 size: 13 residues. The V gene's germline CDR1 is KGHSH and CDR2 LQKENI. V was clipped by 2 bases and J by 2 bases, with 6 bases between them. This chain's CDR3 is CASSPEQNYGYTF. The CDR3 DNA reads TGTGCCAGCTCACCAGAACAGAACTATGGCTACACCTTC.

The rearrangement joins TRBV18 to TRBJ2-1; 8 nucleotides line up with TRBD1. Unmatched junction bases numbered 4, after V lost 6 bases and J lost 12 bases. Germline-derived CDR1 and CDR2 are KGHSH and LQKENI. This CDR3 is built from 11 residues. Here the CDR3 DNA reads TGTGCCAGCTCCCCCGGGACAGGGCAGTTCTTC. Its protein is CASSPGTGQFF.

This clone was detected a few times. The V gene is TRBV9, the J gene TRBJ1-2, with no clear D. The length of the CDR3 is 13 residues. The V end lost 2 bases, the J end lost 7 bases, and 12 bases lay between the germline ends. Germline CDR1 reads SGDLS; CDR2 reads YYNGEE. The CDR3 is CASSVGVLGGYTF. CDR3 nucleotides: TGTGCCAGCAGCGTCGGAGTTCTCGGTGGCTACACCTTC.

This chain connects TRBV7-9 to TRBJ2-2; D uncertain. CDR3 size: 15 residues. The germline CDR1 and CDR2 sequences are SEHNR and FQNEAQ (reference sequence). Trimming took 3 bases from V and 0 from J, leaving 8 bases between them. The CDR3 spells CASSFWAPNTGELFF. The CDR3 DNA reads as TGTGCCAGCAGCTTCTGGGCCCCGAACACCGGGGAGCTGTTTTTT.

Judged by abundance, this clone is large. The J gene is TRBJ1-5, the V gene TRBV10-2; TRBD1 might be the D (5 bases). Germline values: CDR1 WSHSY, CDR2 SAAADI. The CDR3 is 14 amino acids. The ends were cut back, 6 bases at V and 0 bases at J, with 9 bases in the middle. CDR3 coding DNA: TGCGCCAGCAGCACAGGCGATAGCAATCAGCCCCAGCATTTT. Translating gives CASSTGDSNQPQHF.

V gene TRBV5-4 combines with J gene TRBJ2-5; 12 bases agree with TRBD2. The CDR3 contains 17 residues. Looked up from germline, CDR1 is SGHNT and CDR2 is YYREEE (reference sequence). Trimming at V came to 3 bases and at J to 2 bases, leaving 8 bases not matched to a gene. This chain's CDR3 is CASSSARLAGVQETQYF. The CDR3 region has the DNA TGTGCCAGCAGCTCGGCCCGACTAGCGGGGGTGCAAGAGACCCAGTACTTC.

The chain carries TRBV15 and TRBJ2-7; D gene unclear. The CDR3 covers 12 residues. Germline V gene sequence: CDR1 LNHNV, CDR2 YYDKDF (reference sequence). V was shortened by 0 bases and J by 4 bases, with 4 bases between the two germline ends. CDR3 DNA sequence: TGTGCCACCAGCAGAGATCGTTACGAGCAGTACTTC. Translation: CATSRDRYEQYF.

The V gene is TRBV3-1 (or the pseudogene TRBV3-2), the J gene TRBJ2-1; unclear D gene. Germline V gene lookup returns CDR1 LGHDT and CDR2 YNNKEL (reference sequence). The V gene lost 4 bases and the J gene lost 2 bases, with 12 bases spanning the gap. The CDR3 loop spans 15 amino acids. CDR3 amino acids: CASSPSLGPYNEQFF. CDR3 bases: TGTGCCAGCAGCCCATCCCTAGGCCCCTACAATGAGCAGTTCTTC.

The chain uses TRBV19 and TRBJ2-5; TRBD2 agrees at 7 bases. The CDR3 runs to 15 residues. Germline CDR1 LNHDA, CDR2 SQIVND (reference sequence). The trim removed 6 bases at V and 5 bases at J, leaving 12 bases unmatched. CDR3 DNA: TGTGCCAGTAGGCCGTTGGGCGGGAGATATGAGACCCAGTACTTC. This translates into CASRPLGGRYETQYF.

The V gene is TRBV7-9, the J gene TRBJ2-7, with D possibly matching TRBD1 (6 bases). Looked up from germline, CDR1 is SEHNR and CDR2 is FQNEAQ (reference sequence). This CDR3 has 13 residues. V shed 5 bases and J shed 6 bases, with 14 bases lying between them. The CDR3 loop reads CASSRLTGTEQYF. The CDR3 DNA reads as TGTGCCAGCAGCCGATTGACAGGTACCGAGCAGTACTTC.